These 30 T cell receptor beta chains were sequenced from one sample in a study of tumor-infiltrating lymphocytes in primary liver carcinoma. Without any cell sorting, about 19-32 mg of bulk tissue yielded co-extracted RNA and DNA. A constant-region primer served to make TCR beta cDNA from roughly 500 ng total RNA. Library construction for TCR beta comprised three nested multiplex PCR rounds performed with slightly modified ARM-PCR. TRBV1-TRBV30 forward and Cbeta reverse primers drove the first two roughly 10-cycle rounds. TCRdb re-called the multiplex PCR reads through MiXCR, storing one row per CDR3 protein. The data show tens of thousands of distinct CDR3 sequences, 75% seen once. The sequencing sample was made of tumor-adjacent normal liver tissue. The receptors were sampled from a woman in her 30s with primary liver carcinoma and hepatitis B virus infection.

The genes are TRBV5-8 and TRBJ1-4; D remains ambiguous. The V gene lost 2 bases and the J gene lost 13 bases, with 21 bases spanning the gap. Germline CDR1 and CDR2: SGHTS and YDEGEE. CDR3 length: 15 residues. The CDR3 DNA follows: TGTGCCAGCAGCTTACGGTTTGGGGAAGGTGAAGGACTGTTTTTT. Translated, it gives CASSLRFGEGEGLFF.

This clonotype occurred a few times. The CDR3 DNA sequence: TGTGCCAGCAGCTCCCCCCGGGGGGGGGAGGCCGTAAACTCACCCCTCCACTTT. This translates into CASSSPRGGEAVNSPLHF. J is TRBJ1-6 and V is TRBV9; D is possibly TRBD1 (5 bases). Between the trimmed V and J ends, which lost 4 bases and 10 bases, there was a span of 27 bases. Germline values: CDR1 SGDLS, CDR2 YYNGEE. The CDR3 is made up of 18 amino acids.

Concerning this clonotype itself: As the CDR3 is not closed by the conserved phenylalanine or tryptophan, this likely results from a read error. The chain couples TRBV6-5 to TRBJ2-6, with D uncertain. CDR1 and CDR2 from the germline V gene are MNHEY and SVGAGI. The CDR3 runs 17 residues. The CDR3 DNA is TGTGCCAACAGTTACGTCCAGTCTAGCTCTGGGGCCAACGTCCTGACTTCC. It translates to CANSYVQSSSGANVLTS.

A note on this clonotype: The germline gene is not matched at one end of the junction; a read error may be the cause. The J gene is TRBJ2-3, the V gene TRBV4-1; 10 bases match TRBD2. CDR3 size: 18 residues. CDR1 and CDR2 (germline): MGHRA, YSYEKL. CDR3: CASSRILVAGGGTDMQYF. Written as DNA, the CDR3 is TGCGCCAGCAGCCGTATCCTCGTAGCGGGAGGAGGCACAGATATGCAGTATTTT.

The chain is built from TRBV7-8 and TRBJ2-7, with D perhaps assigned TRBD1 or TRBD2 (5 bases each). Per the germline V gene, CDR1 is SGHVS and CDR2 is FQNEAQ. The germline V and J ends were trimmed by 6 bases and 7 bases, with 25 bases remaining between them. This CDR3 region has 16 residues. The CDR3 DNA follows: TGTGCCAGCAGAGCCCCCCGGGGCCTCGCCCTCCATGAGCAGTACTTC. Translating it yields CASRAPRGLALHEQYF.

This clonotype was detected only once. The conserved phenylalanine or tryptophan normally closing the CDR3 is absent here, so this likely arose from a read error. The chain combines TRBV29-1 with TRBJ2-7, with D perhaps TRBD2 (5 bases). The CDR3 totals 13 residues. Germline-derived CDR1 and CDR2 are SQVTM and ANQGSEA. This chain's CDR3 is CIVAGIASYEQYL. Here the CDR3 DNA reads TGCATCGTTGCGGGCATTGCTTCGTACGAGCAGTACCTC.

Notes on this clonotype: One end of the junction does not line up with germline, which may come from a read error. The V and J genes are TRBV6-5 and TRBJ1-4; no firm D call. The V gene's germline CDR1 is MNHEY and CDR2 SVGAGI. The CDR3 extends over 15 amino acids. The CDR3 spells CAGSYSIVTNEKLFF. DNA of the CDR3: TGTGCCGGCAGTTACTCGATAGTAACTAATGAAAAACTGTTCTTT.

The CDR3 region is CASSDEAGGPNEQFF. The CDR3 bases are TGTGCCAGCAGTGACGAAGCGGGAGGTCCAAATGAGCAGTTCTTC. This chain joins TRBV6-4 and TRBJ2-1; TRBD2 matches at 9 bases. The CDR3 spans 15 residues. The junction had 6 bases not matched to a gene; V was cut back by 2 bases and J by 7 bases. The V gene's germline CDR1 is MRHNA and CDR2 SNTAGT.

A word on this clonotype: One end of the junction is discordant with germline, which a read error may explain. This CDR3 is CTSGITGEHEQYF. In nucleotides, the CDR3 is TGTACCAGCGGGATTACAGGGGAACACGAGCAGTACTTC. The chain is built from TRBV28 and TRBJ2-7; tentatively, D is TRBD1 or TRBD2 (7 bases each). The germline gives CDR1 MDHEN, CDR2 SYDVKM. CDR3 length: 13 amino acids.

This rearrangement joins TRBV7-8 to TRBJ2-3, with 9 bases matching TRBD2. Germline V gene sequence: CDR1 SGHVS, CDR2 FQNEAQ. After removal of 2 bases from V and 7 bases from J, the junction contained 10 bases not matched to a gene. CDR3 length equals 16 residues. The CDR3 sequence: CASSLWAGGPGYTQYF. The CDR3 DNA sequence: TGTGCCAGCAGCTTATGGGCGGGAGGGCCTGGTTATACGCAGTATTTT. Based on the CDR3 plus reference TRBV7-8 and TRBJ2-3, the full variable domain is GAGVSQSPRYKVAKRGQDVALRCDPISGHVSLFWYQQALGQGPEFLTYFQNEAQLDKSGLPSDRFFAERPEGSVSTLKIQRTQQEDSAVYLCASSLWAGGPGYTQYFGPGTRLTVL.

As regards this clonotype: Since no conserved phenylalanine or tryptophan closes the CDR3, a read error is the likely cause. The chain combines TRBV6-6 with TRBJ2-5; perhaps D is TRBD1 or TRBD2 (5 bases each). CDR3 length equals 13 residues. Germline values: CDR1 MNHNY, CDR2 SVGAGI (reference sequence). The ends were cut back, 5 bases at V and 4 bases at J, with 11 bases in the middle. CDR3 nucleotides: TGTGCCAGCAGTCGACGGGACCCAGAGACCCAGTACCTC. It translates to CASSRRDPETQYL.

The chain links TRBV5-4 to TRBJ2-1, with D possibly being TRBD2 (6 bases). The CDR3 spans 15 residues. Germline V gene sequence: CDR1 SGHNT, CDR2 YYREEE (reference sequence). V was shortened by 3 bases and J by 4 bases, with 14 bases between the two germline ends. CDR3 region: CASSSGVGPYNEQFF. CDR3 DNA sequence: TGTGCCAGCAGCTCGGGAGTGGGGCCGTACAATGAGCAGTTCTTC.

Details on this clonotype: Mismatch with germline at one junction end may stem from a read error. The chain links TRBV7-8 to TRBJ1-5; D is uncertain. Germline CDR1 and CDR2: SGHVS and FQNEAQ. This CDR3 region has 15 residues. In DNA, the CDR3 is TGTGCCTGCAGCCCTAACTTGGGGTTCGTTCAGCCCCAGCGTTTT. Translating it yields CACSPNLGFVQPQRF.

Comments on this clonotype: The junction shows a germline mismatch at one end, possibly a read error. The rearrangement uses TRBV11-2 and TRBJ2-1; a possible D gene is TRBD2 (7 bases). Per the germline V gene, CDR1 is SGHAT and CDR2 is FQNNGV. The CDR3 is 16 amino acids. The CDR3, as DNA: TGTGCCAGCAGGGAGGGAGGGACAACCTCCTTCGATGAGCAATTCTTC. Encoded protein: CASREGGTTSFDEQFF.

A remark on this clonotype: A junction end diverges from the germline sequence, so it may reflect a read error. The CDR3 spells CASGPPEAGGIDERFF. CDR3 DNA: TGTGCTAGTGGTCCGCCGGAAGCGGGAGGGATCGATGAGCGGTTCTTC. The rearrangement uses TRBV12-5 and TRBJ2-1; 10 nucleotides agree with TRBD2. CDR3 length: 16 residues. Looked up from germline, CDR1 is LGHNT and CDR2 is FRNRAP. The full variable domain, with the rest looked up from reference TRBV12-5 and TRBJ2-1, is DARVTQTPRHKVTEMGQEVTMRCQPILGHNTVFWYRQTMMQGLELLAYFRNRAPLDDSGMPKDRFSAEMPDATLATLKIQPSEPRDSAVYFCASGPPEAGGIDERFFGPGTRLTVL.

The J gene is TRBJ2-1, the V gene TRBV6-5, with a possible D match to TRBD1 (5 bases). The CDR3 totals 14 residues. Germline V gene sequence: CDR1 MNHEY, CDR2 SVGAGI. V lost 8 bases and J 4 bases, leaving 15 bases between the germline ends. The CDR3 DNA reads as TGTGCCAGCGCCCGCTGGGCAGGGTACAATGAGCAGTTCTTC. This codes for CASARWAGYNEQFF.

Note on this clonotype: Because it lacks the conserved phenylalanine or tryptophan at the end, this CDR3 is likely a read error. It is unclear where the CDR3 begins or ends on the DNA, so no DNA is shown, and the CDR3 is as TCRdb lists it. This rearrangement joins TRBV11-2 to TRBJ1-2. The CDR3 is 13 amino acids in total, end residues counted. The germline V gene encodes CDR1 SGHAT and CDR2 FQNNGV. The CDR3 sequence is CASTQGGGVGYIL.

As regards this clonotype: The junction does not match germline at one end; this may be a read error. V is TRBV6-1 and J is TRBJ2-1; tentatively, D is TRBD2 (6 bases). The CDR3 has 15 amino acids. The germline V gene has CDR1 MNHNS and CDR2 SASEGT. The CDR3 DNA follows: TGTGCCAGCACCCTAGCGATCAGCTCCTACAGTGAGCAGTTCTTC. It yields the protein CASTLAISSYSEQFF.

Concerning this clonotype: It is likely a read error, because the conserved phenylalanine at the end of the CDR3 is missing. The genes are TRBV6-1 and TRBJ1-5; D is perhaps TRBD1 (6 bases). Germline CDR1 MNHNS, CDR2 SASEGT. The CDR3 spans 16 residues. Trimming shortened V by 2 bases and J by 3 bases, and 14 bases separated the two germline ends. The CDR3 coding sequence is TGTGCCAGCAGTGAAAGGGGGTGGGCAAACAATCAGCCCCAGCATTAT. The encoded protein is CASSERGWANNQPQHY.

Comment on this clonotype: The junction shows a germline mismatch at one end, possibly a read error. This chain links TRBV29-1 with TRBJ2-4; D unresolved. Germline V gene sequence: CDR1 SQVTM, CDR2 ANQGSEA. The CDR3 sequence is 13 residues long. The CDR3 nucleotides are TGCAGCGTTAATCTAGGAGCCAAAAAAATTCGGTACTTC. Its translation is CSVNLGAKKIRYF.

Here the CDR3 reads CASCRDRGSGARVLTF. The CDR3, as DNA: TGTGCCAGCTGCCGGGACAGGGGGTCTGGGGCCAGAGTCCTGACTTTC. This sequence joins TRBV28 and TRBJ2-6, with 11 bases that match TRBD1. Looked up from germline, CDR1 is MDHEN and CDR2 is SYDVKM. This CDR3 has 16 residues. Losses at the gene ends were 8 bases for V and 13 bases for J; bases not matched to a gene: 16.

On this clonotype itself: One base away lies a much larger clone, so this may be a sequencing read error. The chain links TRBV30 to TRBJ1-1, with D possibly matching TRBD1 (6 bases). Germline CDR1 reads GTSNPN; CDR2 reads SVGIG (reference sequence). CDR3 length: 12 amino acids. The CDR3 loop is CAFRTGSTQAFF. CDR3 bases: TGTGCCTTCAGAACAGGGAGCACTCAAGCTTTCTTT.

On this clonotype itself: The junction departs from germline at one end; a sequencing error may be responsible. This chain connects TRBV4-1 to TRBJ1-2; 7 nucleotides align to TRBD1. From germline, CDR1 is MGHRA and CDR2 YSYEKL. The CDR3 has 18 amino acids. As DNA, the CDR3 is TGCGCAAGCAGCCCGTGGGACATGGGAAAAGGGGGCAACTATGGCTACACCTTC. As protein: CASSPWDMGKGGNYGYTF.

A word on this clonotype: A read error may account for a junction end that differs from germline. The CDR3 loop reads CVSSQVGSGPSNEQFF. In DNA form, the CDR3 reads TGTGTCAGCAGTCAAGTAGGAAGCGGGCCTTCGAATGAGCAGTTCTTC. The V gene is TRBV14, the J gene TRBJ2-1; D is perhaps TRBD2 (6 bases). The CDR3 is made up of 16 amino acids. Germline-derived CDR1 and CDR2 are SGHDN and FVKESK.

Comment on this clonotype: The junction and the germline gene differ at one end; a read error may be behind it. The chain joins TRBV18 to TRBJ2-3; 8 bases line up with TRBD2. Germline CDR1 reads KGHSH; CDR2 reads LQKENI. The CDR3 covers 15 residues. The CDR3 spells CASSPSSGSGDMQYF. DNA of the CDR3: TGTGCCAGCTCACCATCGAGCGGGAGTGGAGATATGCAGTATTTT.

The gene calls are TRBV4-3 and TRBJ2-4; 8 nucleotides line up with TRBD2. From germline, CDR1 is LGHNA and CDR2 YSLEER. The CDR3 extends over 17 amino acids. Trimming at V came to 7 bases and at J to 8 bases, leaving 19 bases not matched to a gene. The CDR3 DNA sequence: TGCGCCAGCAACCAGACATTAACCGGGACTAGAGGAGACATTCAGTACTTC. It yields the protein CASNQTLTGTRGDIQYF.

This clonotype is a singleton in its sample. CDR3 DNA: TGTGCCAGCAGCCATCAAGGGGCCTACAATGGGCAATTCTTC. Its protein product is CASSHQGAYNGQFF. The chain combines TRBV11-2 with TRBJ2-1; weak D call: TRBD1 (5 bases). Trimming cost V 5 bases and J 16 bases, with 24 bases left between them. The CDR3 spans 14 residues. CDR1 SGHAT and CDR2 FQNNGV come from the germline V gene. Full variable domain (remainder filled in from reference TRBV11-2 and TRBJ2-1): EAGVAQSPRYKIIEKRQSVAFWCNPISGHATLYWYQQILGQGPKLLIQFQNNGVVDDSQLPKDRFSAERLKGVDSTLKIQPAKLEDSAVYLCASSHQGAYNGQFFGPGTRLTVL.

The CDR3 DNA sequence: TGCAGCGTTTTGGGCTTGACAGGGGGCTGCGAGCAGTACTTC. Protein: CSVLGLTGGCEQYF. The V and J genes are TRBV29-1 and TRBJ2-7; TRBD1 matches at 10 bases. V trimming: 5 bases; J trimming: 6 bases; junction bases outside the gene matches: 10. Germline V gene sequence: CDR1 SQVTM, CDR2 ANQGSEA. The CDR3 is 14 amino acids.

This clonotype has just a few counts. A read error may produce the germline difference seen at one junction end. The chain joins TRBV12-3 or TRBV12-4 to TRBJ2-2; D might be TRBD1 or TRBD2, each matching 5 bases. This CDR3 contains 14 residues. This CDR3 is CASSPGLGAGEPFF. Written as DNA, the CDR3 is TGTGCCAGCAGTCCCGGATTAGGGGCCGGGGAGCCGTTTTTT.

There are many counts of this clonotype. Just one base apart from a much larger clone, this may be a read error. The J gene is TRBJ2-1, the V gene TRBV4-3, with TRBD2 identical over 7 bases. CDR3 size: 16 residues. The V gene's germline CDR1 is LGHNA and CDR2 YSLEER. V lost 4 bases, J lost 9 bases, and 15 bases stayed unmatched. As DNA, the CDR3 is TGCGCCAGCAGCCGAGATATAGGGACTACCCCCGGTGAGCAGTTCTTC. This codes for CASSRDIGTTPGEQFF.